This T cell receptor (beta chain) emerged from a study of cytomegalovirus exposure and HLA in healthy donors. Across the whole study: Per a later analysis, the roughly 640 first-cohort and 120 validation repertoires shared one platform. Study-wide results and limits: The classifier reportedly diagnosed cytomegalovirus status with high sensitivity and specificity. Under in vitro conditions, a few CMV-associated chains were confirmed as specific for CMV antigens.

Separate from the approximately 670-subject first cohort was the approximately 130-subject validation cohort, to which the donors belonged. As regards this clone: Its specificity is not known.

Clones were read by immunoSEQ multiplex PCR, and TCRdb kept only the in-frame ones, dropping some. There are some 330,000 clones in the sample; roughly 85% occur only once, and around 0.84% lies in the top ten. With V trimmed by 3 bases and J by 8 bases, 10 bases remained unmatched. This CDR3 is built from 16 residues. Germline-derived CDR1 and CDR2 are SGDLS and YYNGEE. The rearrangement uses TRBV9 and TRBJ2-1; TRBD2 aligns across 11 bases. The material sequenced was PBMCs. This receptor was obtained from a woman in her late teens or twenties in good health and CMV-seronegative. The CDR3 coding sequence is TGTGCCAGCAGCGAGGGACTAGCGGACTGGGATGATGAGCAGTTCTTC. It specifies CASSEGLADWDDEQFF.